A single sample is the source of the 4 T cell receptor beta chains below, sequenced in a study of shared clonotypes between healthy human individuals. This table comes from immunoSEQ multiplex PCR, and its TCRdb copy is limited to in-frame clones, with some not included. The table records over a million clones, more than 95% of them present only once. The specimen sequenced was naive CD4+ T cells sorted from blood. Subset indicated: CD45RA+ positively selected. These receptor sequences come from a man aged 25 to 40 in good health.

The J gene is TRBJ2-7, the V gene TRBV7-8; D gene uncertain. The germline V gene has CDR1 SGHVS and CDR2 FQNEAQ. The CDR3 has 14 amino acids. The V end was cut by 1 base, the J end by 0 bases, with 7 bases between. CDR3 sequence (DNA): TGTGCCAGCAGCTTAGGGTTTAGCTCCTACGAGCAGTACTTC. This encodes CASSLGFSSYEQYF.

This clone was recorded once. J is TRBJ2-7 and V is TRBV6-5; no definite D call. The V end lost 2 bases, the J end lost 1 base, and 12 bases lay between the germline ends. The CDR3 contains 15 residues. CDR1 MNHEY and CDR2 SVGAGI come from the germline V gene. The CDR3 coding sequence is TGTGCCAGCAGTTACCGACACTCCCCTTCCTACGAGCAGTACTTC. Translated: CASSYRHSPSYEQYF.

This chain joins TRBV7-8 and TRBJ2-7, with D maybe TRBD1 (6 bases). The ends were cut back, 6 bases at V and 2 bases at J, with 14 bases in the middle. Germline CDR1 reads SGHVS; CDR2 reads FQNEAQ. The length of the CDR3 is 14 residues. This chain's CDR3 is CASSRPGTPYEQYF. The CDR3 DNA follows: TGTGCCAGCAGTCGCCCCGGGACACCCTACGAGCAGTACTTC.

CDR3 residues: CSVEEGGAEQYF. CDR3 sequence (DNA): TGCAGCGTTGAAGAGGGGGGAGCCGAGCAGTACTTC. This rearrangement joins TRBV29-1 to TRBJ2-7; D may be TRBD2 (6 bases). This CDR3 is 12 amino acids long. V lost 0 bases and J 6 bases, leaving 9 bases between the germline ends. Germline CDR1 reads SQVTM; CDR2 reads ANQGSEA.